This T cell receptor beta chain is drawn from a study of blood T cell repertoires in COVID-19. As for the study in general: Acute-phase and convalescent COVID-19 samples originated in the United States, Italy and Spain. PBMCs, B-cell-depleted T cells, or T cells provided the cDNA or gDNA that made up the material.

Between the trimmed V and J ends, which lost 9 bases and 3 bases, there was a span of 18 bases. This CDR3 has 14 residues. Germline V CDR1 and CDR2: MNHEY, SVGAGI. As originally analysed: Reference gene primer amplification gave estimated nucleated cell counts. Generated by immunoSEQ multiplex PCR, the TCRdb table keeps only in-frame clones and is missing some. The V and J calls and clone size were taken over from that table, and D and trimming were inferred from the DNA. The data contain more than 200,000 clones, roughly 80% of them singletons. This TCR was recovered from a man in his 60s with acute or convalescent COVID-19. The V and J genes are TRBV6-5 and TRBJ2-7; D perhaps matches TRBD1 (6 bases). The sample was peripheral blood. CDR3 coding DNA: TGTGCCAGTCGAACGCAGGGGATATTCTACGAGCAGTACTTC. Its translation is CASRTQGIFYEQYF.